This T cell receptor (beta chain) was sequenced for a study of blood T cell repertoires in COVID-19. There are a few counts of this clone. Trimming cost V 6 bases and J 4 bases, with 9 bases left between them. Germline V gene sequence: CDR1 MNHNY, CDR2 SVGAGI (reference sequence). CDR3 length: 13 amino acids. Original processing notes: It was from reference gene primer amplification that nucleated cell counts were estimated. Using immunoSEQ multiplex PCR, the repertoire was profiled, and TCRdb retains in-frame clones only, with some absent. The V and J calls and clone size were taken over from that table, and D and trimming were inferred from the DNA. The sample includes over 55,000 clones, 80% to 90% seen only once; the top ten take 8.3%.

Sequencing was carried out using peripheral blood. This clonotype was sampled from a man over 45 with active COVID-19. V usage is TRBV6-6 and J usage is TRBJ1-4; TRBD1 might be the D (5 bases). CDR3 in amino acids: CASSRDYNEKLFF. The CDR3, as DNA: TGTGCCAGCAGCCGGGACTATAATGAAAAACTGTTTTTT.